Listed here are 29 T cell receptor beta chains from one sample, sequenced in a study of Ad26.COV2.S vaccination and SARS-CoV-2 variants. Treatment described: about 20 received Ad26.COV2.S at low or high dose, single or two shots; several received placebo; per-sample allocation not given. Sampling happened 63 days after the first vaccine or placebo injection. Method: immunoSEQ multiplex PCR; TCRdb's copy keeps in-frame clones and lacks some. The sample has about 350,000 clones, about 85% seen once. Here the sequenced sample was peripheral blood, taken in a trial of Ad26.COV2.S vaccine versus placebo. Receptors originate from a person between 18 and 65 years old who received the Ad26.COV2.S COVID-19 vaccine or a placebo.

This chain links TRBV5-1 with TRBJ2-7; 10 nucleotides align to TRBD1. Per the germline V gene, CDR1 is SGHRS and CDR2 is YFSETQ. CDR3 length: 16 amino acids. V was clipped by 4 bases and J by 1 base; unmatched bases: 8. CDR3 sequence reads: CASSERTGGLSYEQYF. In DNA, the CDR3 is TGCGCCAGCAGCGAGAGGACAGGGGGTTTGTCCTACGAGCAGTACTTC.

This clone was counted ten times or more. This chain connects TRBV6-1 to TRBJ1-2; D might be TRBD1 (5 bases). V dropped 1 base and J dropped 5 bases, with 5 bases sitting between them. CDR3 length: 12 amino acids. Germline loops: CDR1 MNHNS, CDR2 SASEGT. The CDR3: CASSEEGYGYTF. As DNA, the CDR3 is TGTGCCAGCAGTGAAGAGGGGTATGGCTACACCTTC.

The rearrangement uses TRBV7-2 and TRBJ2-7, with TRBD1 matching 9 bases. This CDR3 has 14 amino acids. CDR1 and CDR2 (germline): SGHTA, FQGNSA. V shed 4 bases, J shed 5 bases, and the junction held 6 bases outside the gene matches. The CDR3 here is CASSSPDRGHEQYF. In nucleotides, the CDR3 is TGTGCCAGCAGCTCACCGGACAGGGGCCACGAGCAGTACTTC.

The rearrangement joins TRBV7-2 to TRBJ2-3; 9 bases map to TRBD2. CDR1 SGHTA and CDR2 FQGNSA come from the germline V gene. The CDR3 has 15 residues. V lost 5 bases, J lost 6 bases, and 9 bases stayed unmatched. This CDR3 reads CASSPRGTSYDTQYF. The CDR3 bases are TGTGCCAGCAGCCCACGAGGGACTAGCTACGATACGCAGTATTTT. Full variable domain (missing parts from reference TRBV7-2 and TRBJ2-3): GAGVSQSPSNKVTEKGKDVELRCDPISGHTALYWYRQSLGQGLEFLIYFQGNSAPDKSGLPSDRFSAERTGGSVSTLTIQRTQQEDSAVYLCASSPRGTSYDTQYFGPGTRLTVL.

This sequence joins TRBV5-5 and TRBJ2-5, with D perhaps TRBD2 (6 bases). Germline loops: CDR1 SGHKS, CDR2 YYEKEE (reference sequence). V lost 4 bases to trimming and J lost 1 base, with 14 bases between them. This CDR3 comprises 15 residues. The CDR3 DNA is TGTGCCAGCAGCGCCTGGCAGCGGGTCCAAGAGACCCAGTACTTC. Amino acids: CASSAWQRVQETQYF.

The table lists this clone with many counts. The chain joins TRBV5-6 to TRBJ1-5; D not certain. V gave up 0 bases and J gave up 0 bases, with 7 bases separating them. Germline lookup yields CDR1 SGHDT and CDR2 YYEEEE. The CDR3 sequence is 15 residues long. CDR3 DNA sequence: TGTGCCAGCAGCTTGGGAGGGAATAGCAATCAGCCCCAGCATTTT. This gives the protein CASSLGGNSNQPQHF. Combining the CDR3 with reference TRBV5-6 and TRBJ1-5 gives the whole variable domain DAGVTQSPTHLIKTRGQQVTLRCSPKSGHDTVSWYQQALGQGPQFIFQYYEEEERQRGNFPDRFSGHQFPNYSSELNVNALLLGDSALYLCASSLGGNSNQPQHFGDGTRLSIL.

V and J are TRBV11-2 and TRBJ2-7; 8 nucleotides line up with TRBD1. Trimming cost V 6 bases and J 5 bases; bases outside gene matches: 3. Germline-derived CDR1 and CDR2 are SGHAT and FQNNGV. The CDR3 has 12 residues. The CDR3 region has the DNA TGTGCCAGCAGACAGACAGGGGACGAGCAGTACTTC. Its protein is CASRQTGDEQYF.

The CDR3 protein is CASSYSGREAFF. In DNA form, the CDR3 reads TGTGCCAGCAGTTACTCGGGGCGCGAGGCTTTCTTT. V is TRBV6-5 and J is TRBJ1-1; D is perhaps TRBD1 (5 bases). The germline CDR1 and CDR2 sequences are MNHEY and SVGAGI. The V and J ends lost 0 bases and 11 bases respectively, with 10 bases between them. CDR3 size: 12 residues.

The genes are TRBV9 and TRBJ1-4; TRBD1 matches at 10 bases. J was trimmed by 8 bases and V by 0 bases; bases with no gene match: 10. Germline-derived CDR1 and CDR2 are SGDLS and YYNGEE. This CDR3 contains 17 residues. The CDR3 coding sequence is TGTGCCAGCAGCGTAGATCCCGGACAGGGGGTTACAGAAAAACTGTTTTTT. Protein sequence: CASSVDPGQGVTEKLFF.

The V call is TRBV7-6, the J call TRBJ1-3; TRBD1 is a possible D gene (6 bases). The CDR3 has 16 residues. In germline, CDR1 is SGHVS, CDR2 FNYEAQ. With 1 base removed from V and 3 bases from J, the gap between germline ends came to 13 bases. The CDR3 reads CASSLDQGLNGNTIYF. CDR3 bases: TGTGCCAGCAGCTTAGATCAGGGGCTCAATGGAAACACCATATATTTT. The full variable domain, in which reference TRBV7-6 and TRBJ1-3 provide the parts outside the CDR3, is GAGVSQSPRYKVTKRGQDVALRCDPISGHVSLYWYRQALGQGPEFLTYFNYEAQQDKSGLPNDRFSAERPEGSISTLTIQRTEQRDSAMYRCASSLDQGLNGNTIYFGEGSWLTVV.

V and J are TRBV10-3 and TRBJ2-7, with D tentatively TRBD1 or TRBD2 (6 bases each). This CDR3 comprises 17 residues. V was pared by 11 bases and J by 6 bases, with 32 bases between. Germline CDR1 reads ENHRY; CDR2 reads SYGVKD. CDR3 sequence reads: CAPGGYGGPRGESEQYF. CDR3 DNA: TGTGCCCCCGGGGGCTACGGGGGACCCCGAGGGGAATCCGAGCAGTACTTC.

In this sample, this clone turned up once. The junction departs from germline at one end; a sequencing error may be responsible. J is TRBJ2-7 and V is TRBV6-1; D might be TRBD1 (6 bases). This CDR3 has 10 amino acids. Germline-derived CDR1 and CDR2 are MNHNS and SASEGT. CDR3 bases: TGTGCCAGCAGGGAAGGGGGGCAGTACTTC. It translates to CASREGGQYF.

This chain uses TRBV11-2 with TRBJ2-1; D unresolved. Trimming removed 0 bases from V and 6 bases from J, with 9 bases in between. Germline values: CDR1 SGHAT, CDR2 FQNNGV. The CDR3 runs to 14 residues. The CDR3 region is CASSLDRATNEQFF. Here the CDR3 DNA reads TGTGCCAGCAGCTTAGATCGAGCAACCAATGAGCAGTTCTTC.

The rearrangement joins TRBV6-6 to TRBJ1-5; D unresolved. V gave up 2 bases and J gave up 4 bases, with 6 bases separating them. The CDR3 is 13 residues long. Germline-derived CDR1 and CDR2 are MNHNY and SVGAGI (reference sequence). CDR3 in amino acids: CASSYDGNQPQHF. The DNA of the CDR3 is TGTGCCAGCAGTTACGATGGGAATCAGCCCCAGCATTTT.

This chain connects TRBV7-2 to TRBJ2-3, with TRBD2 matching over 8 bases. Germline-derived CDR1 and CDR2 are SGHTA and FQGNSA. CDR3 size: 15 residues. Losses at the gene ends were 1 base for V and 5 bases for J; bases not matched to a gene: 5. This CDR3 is CASSLGAGGIDTQYF. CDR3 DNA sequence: TGTGCCAGCAGCTTAGGGGCGGGGGGAATAGATACGCAGTATTTT.

This chain's CDR3 is CASSADGDSYEQYF. The DNA for the CDR3 is TGTGCCAGTAGTGCAGACGGAGACTCCTACGAGCAGTACTTC. V is TRBV19 and J is TRBJ2-7; D call uncertain. CDR1 and CDR2 (germline): LNHDA, SQIVND (reference sequence). This CDR3 contains 14 residues. Between the trimmed V and J ends, which lost 5 bases and 0 bases, there was a span of 11 bases. The whole variable domain, remainder taken from reference TRBV19 and TRBJ2-7, is DGGITQSPKYLFRKEGQNVTLSCEQNLNHDAMYWYRQDPGQGLRLIYYSQIVNDFQKGDIAEGYSVSREKKESFPLTVTSAQKNPTAFYLCASSADGDSYEQYFGPGTRLTVT.

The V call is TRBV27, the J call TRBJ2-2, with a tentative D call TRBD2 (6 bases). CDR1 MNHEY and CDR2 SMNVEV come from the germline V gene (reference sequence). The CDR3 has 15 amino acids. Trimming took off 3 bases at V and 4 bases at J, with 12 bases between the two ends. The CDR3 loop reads CASSFGDGGTGELFF. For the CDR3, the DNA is TGTGCCAGCAGTTTTGGGGACGGGGGCACCGGGGAGCTGTTTTTT.

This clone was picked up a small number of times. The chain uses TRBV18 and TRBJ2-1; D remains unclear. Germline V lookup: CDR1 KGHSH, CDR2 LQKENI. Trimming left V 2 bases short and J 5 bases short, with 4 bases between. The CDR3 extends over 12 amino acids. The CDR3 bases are TGTGCCAGCTCACCAACCGACAATGAGCAGTTCTTC. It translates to CASSPTDNEQFF. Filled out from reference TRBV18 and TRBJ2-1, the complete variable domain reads NAGVMQNPRHLVRRRGQEARLRCSPMKGHSHVYWYRQLPEEGLKFMVYLQKENIIDESGMPKERFSAEFPKEGPSILRIQQVVRGDSAAYFCASSPTDNEQFFGPGTRLTVL.

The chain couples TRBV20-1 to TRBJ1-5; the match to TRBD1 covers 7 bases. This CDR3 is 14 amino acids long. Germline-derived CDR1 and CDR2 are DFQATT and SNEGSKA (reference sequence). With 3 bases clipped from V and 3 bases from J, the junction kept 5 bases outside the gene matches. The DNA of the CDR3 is TGCAGTGCTAGTCTCAGGGGGATCAATCAGCCCCAGCATTTT. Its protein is CSASLRGINQPQHF.

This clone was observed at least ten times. CDR3 loop: CASSQKTGHRSGNTIYF. As DNA, the CDR3 is TGTGCCAGCAGCCAAAAAACGGGACACCGCTCTGGAAACACCATATATTTT. This sequence joins TRBV3-1 (or the pseudogene TRBV3-2) and TRBJ1-3, with a possible D match to TRBD1 (6 bases). This CDR3 is 17 amino acids long. With 2 bases removed from V and 0 bases from J, the gap between germline ends came to 14 bases. Germline CDR1 reads LGHDT; CDR2 reads YNNKEL (reference sequence).

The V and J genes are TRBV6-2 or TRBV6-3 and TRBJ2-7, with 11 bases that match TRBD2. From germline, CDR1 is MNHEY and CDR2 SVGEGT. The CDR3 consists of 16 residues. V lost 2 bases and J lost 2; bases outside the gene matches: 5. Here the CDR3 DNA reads TGTGCCAGCAGTTACCCTCTAGCGGGGGGTACCTACGAGCAGTACTTC. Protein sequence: CASSYPLAGGTYEQYF.

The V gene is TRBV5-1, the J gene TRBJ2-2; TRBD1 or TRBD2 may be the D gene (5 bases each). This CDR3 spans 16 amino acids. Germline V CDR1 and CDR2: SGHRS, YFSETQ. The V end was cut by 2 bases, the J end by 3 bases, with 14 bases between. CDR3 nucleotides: TGCGCCAGCAGCTTAACCGCAGGGACGTACACCGGGGAGCTGTTTTTT. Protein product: CASSLTAGTYTGELFF.

CDR3 coding DNA: TGTGCCTGGAGTCACGGGCCGAGCGGCACCATATATTTT. It specifies CAWSHGPSGTIYF. This chain joins TRBV30 and TRBJ1-3; D call uncertain. Trimming took off 2 bases at V and 9 bases at J, with 14 bases between the two ends. The CDR3 totals 13 residues. Germline CDR1 and CDR2: GTSNPN and SVGIG (reference sequence).

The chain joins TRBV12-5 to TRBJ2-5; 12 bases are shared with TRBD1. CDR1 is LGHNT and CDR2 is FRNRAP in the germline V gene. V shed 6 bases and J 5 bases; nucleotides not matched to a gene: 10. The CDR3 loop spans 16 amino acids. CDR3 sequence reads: CASGQGTGGAEETQYF. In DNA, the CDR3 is TGTGCTAGTGGCCAGGGGACAGGGGGCGCCGAGGAGACCCAGTACTTC.

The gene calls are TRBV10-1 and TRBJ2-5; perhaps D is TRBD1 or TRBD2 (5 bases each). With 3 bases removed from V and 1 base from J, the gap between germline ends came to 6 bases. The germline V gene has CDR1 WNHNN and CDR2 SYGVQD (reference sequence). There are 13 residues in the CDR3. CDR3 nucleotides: TGCGCCAGCAGTGATGGGGGCCAAGAGACCCAGTACTTC. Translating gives CASSDGGQETQYF.

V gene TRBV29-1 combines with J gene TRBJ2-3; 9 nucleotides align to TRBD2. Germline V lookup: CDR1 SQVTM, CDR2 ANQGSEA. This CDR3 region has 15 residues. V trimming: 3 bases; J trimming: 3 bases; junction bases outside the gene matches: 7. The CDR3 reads CSVDKAGGATDTQYF. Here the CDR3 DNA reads TGCAGCGTTGATAAGGCGGGAGGGGCGACAGATACGCAGTATTTT.

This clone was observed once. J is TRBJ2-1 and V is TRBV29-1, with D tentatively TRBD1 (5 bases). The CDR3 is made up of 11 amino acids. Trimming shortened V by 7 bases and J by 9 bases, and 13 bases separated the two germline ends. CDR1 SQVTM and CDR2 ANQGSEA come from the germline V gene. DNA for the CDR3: TGCAGCGCAGTTTGGGGCACTGAGCAGTTCTTC. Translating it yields CSAVWGTEQFF.

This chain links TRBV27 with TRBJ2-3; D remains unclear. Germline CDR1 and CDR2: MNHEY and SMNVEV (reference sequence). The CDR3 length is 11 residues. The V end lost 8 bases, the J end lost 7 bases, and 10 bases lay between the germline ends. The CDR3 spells CASAGGNTQYF. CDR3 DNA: TGTGCCAGCGCTGGTGGGAATACGCAGTATTTT.

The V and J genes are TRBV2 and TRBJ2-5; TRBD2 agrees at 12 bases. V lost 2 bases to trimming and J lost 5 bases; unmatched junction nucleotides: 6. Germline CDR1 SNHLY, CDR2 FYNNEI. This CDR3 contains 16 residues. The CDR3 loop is CASSERLAGGKETQYF. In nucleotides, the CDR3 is TGTGCCAGCAGTGAACGGCTAGCGGGAGGGAAGGAGACCCAGTACTTC.